This T cell receptor beta chain was identified in a study of T cell clonotyping in hematopoietic cell transplantation. This clone was seen only a few times. V lost 4 bases and J lost 3, with 12 bases in between. The CDR3 runs to 14 residues. Germline CDR1 GTSNPN, CDR2 SVGIG (reference sequence). Only in-frame clones appear in the TCRdb table, and some are missing; sequencing was by immunoSEQ multiplex PCR. Of around 16,000 clones listed, 75% to 90% were seen once; the top ten hold under 3%. The J gene is TRBJ2-2, the V gene TRBV30; D not resolved. The receptor's source is a man in his fifties in good health. Some clones in this sample may be carry-over from other donors' samples. Sequenced sample: peripheral blood mononuclear cells. The CDR3 DNA follows: TGTGCCTGGAATAGGAACAGTGACACCGGGGAGCTGTTTTTT. This gives the protein CAWNRNSDTGELFF.